The rows below give T cell receptor beta chains drawn from one sample of a study of T cells in localized non-small cell lung cancer. Some clones are missing from TCRdb's copy, which holds only in-frame ones; the method was immunoSEQ multiplex PCR. Of around 26,000 clones listed, 70% to 90% are singletons. This material consisted of peripheral blood, taken before any cancer treatment. The source of these receptors is a woman aged 18 to 49 with stage I lung adenocarcinoma. CDR3s include the opening cysteine and the closing phenylalanine or tryptophan. A D gene is named only where the DNA matches it firmly. Clone size is stated in some rows and not others, as once, few, many or a class when expanded.

V	size	D	J	CDR3	DNA
TRBV13	.	TRBD1	TRBJ2-6	CASRPGQGASGANVLTF	TGTGCCAGCAGACCGGGACAGGGGGCCTCTGGGGCCAACGTCCTGACTTTC
TRBV7-9	.	.	TRBJ2-7	CASGILGDEQYF	TGTGCCAGCGGAATCTTGGGCGACGAGCAGTACTTC
TRBV7-3	few	.	TRBJ1-5	CASSLKGGNQPQHF	TGTGCCAGCAGCTTAAAAGGGGGCAATCAGCCCCAGCATTTT
TRBV11-2	.	TRBD1	TRBJ1-4	CASSTDRNEKLFF	TGTGCCAGCAGCACGGACAGGAATGAAAAACTGTTTTTT
TRBV6-5	.	TRBD2	TRBJ2-1	CASSLGLAGKNEQFF	TGTGCCAGCAGTTTAGGACTAGCGGGGAAAAATGAGCAGTTCTTC
TRBV10-3	few	.	TRBJ1-2	CAISRGRDNGYTF	TGTGCCATCAGTAGAGGACGGGACAATGGCTACACCTTC
TRBV19	few	.	TRBJ2-2	CASSIVYGELFF	TGTGCCAGTAGTATAGTGTACGGGGAGCTGTTTTTT
TRBV9	once	.	TRBJ2-2	CASSPGARPNTGELFF	TGTGCCAGCAGCCCTGGAGCGAGACCGAACACCGGGGAGCTGTTTTTT
TRBV6-5	.	.	TRBJ1-5	CASIPGDFSNQPQHF	TGTGCCAGCATCCCGGGGGACTTTAGCAATCAGCCCCAGCATTTT
TRBV27	.	.	TRBJ1-5	CASAGGLGVGQPQHF	TGTGCCAGCGCGGGGGGGTTGGGCGTTGGGCAGCCCCAGCATTTT
TRBV7-9	.	.	TRBJ2-1	CASSLGDFNEQFF	TGTGCCAGCAGCTTAGGGGACTTCAATGAGCAGTTCTTC
TRBV4-1	.	.	TRBJ2-7	CASSLRDSYEQYF	TGCGCCAGCAGCCTTAGGGATTCCTACGAGCAGTACTTC
TRBV28	.	.	TRBJ2-5	CASTSGRGESETQHF	TGTGCCAGCACCTCCGGCAGGGGGGAAAGCGAGACCCAGCACTTC
TRBV18	.	TRBD1	TRBJ1-4	CASSPKIQGADEKLFF	TGTGCCAGCTCACCGAAGATACAGGGGGCTGATGAAAAACTGTTTTTT
TRBV6-5	once	.	TRBJ1-2	CASSYTPDGGSYGYTF	TGTGCCAGCAGTTACACCCCGGACGGCGGGAGCTATGGCTACACCTTC
TRBV7-9	once	.	TRBJ2-5	CASSLETQYF	TGTGCCAGCAGCTTGGAGACCCAGTACTTC
TRBV7-9	.	.	TRBJ2-7	CASSLDTGKRNF	TGTGCCAGCAGCTTAGACACAGGGAAGAGAAACTTC
TRBV6-1	.	.	TRBJ2-2	CASNRKAAGTGELFF	TGTGCCAGCAACCGAAAAGCAGCGGGCACCGGGGAGCTGTTTTTT
TRBV27	.	.	TRBJ2-7	CASRTTRQPAPYEQYF	TGTGCCAGCAGAACGACACGCCAACCTGCCCCCTACGAGCAGTACTTC
TRBV28	.	TRBD2	TRBJ2-3	CASSSYPIPTSGTDTQYF	TGTGCCAGCAGTTCCTACCCGATACCGACTAGCGGAACAGATACGCAGTATTTT
TRBV28	.	TRBD1	TRBJ2-7	CASSLIGTGTYEQYF	TGTGCCAGCAGTTTAATCGGGACAGGGACCTACGAGCAGTACTTC
TRBV13	.	.	TRBJ2-4	CASASVNAKNIQYF	TGTGCCAGCGCCTCCGTTAATGCCAAAAACATTCAGTACTTC
TRBV7-2	.	.	TRBJ2-7	CASSLVAELPYEQYF	TGTGCCAGCAGCTTAGTAGCGGAACTTCCCTACGAGCAGTACTTC
TRBV7-9	.	.	TRBJ2-1	CASPQGGNEQFF	TGTGCCAGCCCCCAGGGGGGGAATGAGCAGTTCTTC
TRBV6-5	.	TRBD1	TRBJ1-5	CASSSGTGGQPQHF	TGTGCCAGCAGCTCCGGGACAGGCGGTCAGCCCCAGCATTTT
TRBV11-2	.	TRBD1	TRBJ2-2	CASSLGQAFVVDTGELFF	TGTGCCAGCAGCCTGGGACAGGCCTTTGTAGTGGACACCGGGGAGCTGTTTTTT
TRBV5-1	.	TRBD1	TRBJ1-5	CASSSGTGAGQPQHF	TGCGCCAGCAGCTCCGGGACAGGGGCGGGACAGCCCCAGCATTTT
TRBV4-3	.	.	TRBJ1-4	CASSQGESNEKLFF	TGCGCCAGCAGCCAAGGGGAGTCTAATGAAAAACTGTTTTTT
TRBV6-6	.	TRBD1	TRBJ1-3	CASGTGTGISGNTIYF	TGTGCCAGCGGGACCGGGACAGGGATATCTGGAAACACCATATATTTT
TRBV25-1	.	.	TRBJ2-5	CASSDQQGEGETQYF	TGTGCCAGCAGTGACCAACAGGGAGAGGGAGAGACCCAGTACTTC
TRBV6-1	.	.	TRBJ1-6	CASSKEAYRAWEPLHF	TGTGCCAGCAGTAAAGAAGCCTACAGGGCTTGGGAACCCCTCCACTTT
TRBV10-3	.	.	TRBJ2-7	CAISEIGVEASTKYEQYF	TGTGCCATCAGTGAAATTGGGGTGGAGGCTAGCACCAAATACGAGCAGTACTTC
TRBV29-1	.	.	TRBJ1-2	CSVGHDGYTF	TGCAGCGTTGGACATGATGGCTACACCTTC
TRBV10-2	.	.	TRBJ2-3	CASSEPAVGTDTQYF	TGCGCCAGCAGTGAACCAGCGGTGGGCACAGATACGCAGTATTTT
TRBV10-3	.	TRBD2	TRBJ2-1	CAISRQQLAGSYNEQFF	TGTGCCATCAGCCGACAACAACTAGCGGGATCCTACAATGAGCAGTTCTTC
TRBV27	.	TRBD1	TRBJ2-2	CASSRPGTGILSGELFF	TGTGCCAGCAGTCGGCCCGGGACAGGGATTCTTTCCGGGGAGCTGTTTTTT
TRBV4-3	.	TRBD2	TRBJ2-7	CASSPAGTSGIYEQYF	TGCGCCAGCAGCCCTGCTGGGACTAGCGGGATATACGAGCAGTACTTC
TRBV28	.	.	TRBJ2-7	CASSLQGFYEQYF	TGTGCCAGCAGTTTGCAGGGTTTCTACGAGCAGTACTTC
TRBV5-1	once	TRBD2	TRBJ2-3	CASRESGRGTDTQYF	TGCGCCAGCAGGGAGAGCGGGAGAGGGACAGATACGCAGTATTTT
TRBV6-5	.	TRBD1	TRBJ1-5	CASSTGEREPQHF	TGTGCCAGCAGCACAGGGGAAAGAGAGCCCCAGCATTTT